This T cell receptor beta chain emerged from a study of OX40 agonist ivuxolimab in advanced cancers. Whole-study context: Dose-escalation subjects each had hepatocellular carcinoma, melanoma, renal cell or head and neck cancer. Eligibility rules accepted prior anti-PD-1, anti-PD-L1 or anti-CTLA-4 therapy, and over 30% had some. Study outcomes and limitations: Doses of 0.1 to 3.0 mg/kg were accompanied by clonal expansion of CD4+ and CD8+ blood T cells by week 6.

This CDR3 comprises 16 residues. Looked up from germline, CDR1 is LNHNV and CDR2 is YYDKDF (reference sequence). V shed 5 bases and J shed 7 bases, with 21 bases lying between them. Some clones are missing from TCRdb's copy, which holds only in-frame ones; the method was immunoSEQ multiplex PCR. Of 70,000 to 95,000 clones listed, approximately 80% were seen once; the top ten hold 1.1%. Enrollment shut out patients with autoimmune disease history or systemic immunosuppression. As for this clone: Its specificity is not known.

Here the sequenced sample was CD4+ or CD8+ T cells sorted from blood, taken in a trial of the OX40 agonist ivuxolimab. This TCR came from an adult with an advanced solid tumor such as melanoma, head and neck, liver or kidney cancer. The chain couples TRBV15 to TRBJ2-1, with D possibly called TRBD1 or TRBD2 (6 bases each). Here the CDR3 reads CATSAPGGQRFNEQFF. CDR3 in DNA: TGTGCCACCAGCGCACCTGGGGGGCAACGTTTTAATGAGCAGTTCTTC.